A single sample is the source of the 27 T cell receptor beta chains below, sequenced in a study of shared clonotypes between healthy human individuals. Sequencing used immunoSEQ multiplex PCR; TCRdb keeps in-frame clones, though not all of them. The table records 2 million to 2.5 million clones, 85% to 95% of them present only once. Sequenced material: naive CD4+ T cells from PBMCs. This sample's subset: CD45RA+ positively selected. These receptors all stem from a man between 18 and 29 years old in good health. Some clones in this sample may be carry-over from other donors' samples.

The V and J genes are TRBV4-3 and TRBJ1-2; TRBD1 aligns across 7 bases. The CDR3 totals 14 residues. From germline, CDR1 is LGHNA and CDR2 YSLEER. J was trimmed by 5 bases and V by 4 bases; bases with no gene match: 7. The chain's CDR3 is CASSLTGDSYGYTF. DNA for the CDR3: TGCGCCAGCAGCCTAACAGGGGACTCTTATGGCTACACCTTC.

The rearrangement links TRBV4-1 to TRBJ1-4; D gene unclear. The germline gives CDR1 MGHRA, CDR2 YSYEKL. The CDR3 contains 15 residues. V was trimmed by 3 bases and J by 3 bases, leaving 11 bases between them. The CDR3 coding sequence is TGCGCCAGCAGCCAGGGATTGCGGGCTAATGAAAAACTGTTTTTT. This encodes CASSQGLRANEKLFF.

The V and J genes are TRBV28 and TRBJ1-3; D is unclear. Per germline, CDR1 MDHEN and CDR2 SYDVKM. V shed 2 bases and J shed 3 bases, with 11 bases lying between them. This CDR3 is built from 15 residues. CDR3 nucleotide sequence: TGTGCCAGCAGTTTACCCGGGGTGGTTGGAAACACCATATATTTT. This encodes CASSLPGVVGNTIYF.

The rearrangement joins TRBV27 to TRBJ2-3, with 7 bases matching TRBD2. The V segment lost 10 bases and the J segment 0 bases; nucleotides outside the gene matches: 19. Germline V gives CDR1 MNHEY, CDR2 SMNVEV (reference sequence). The CDR3 spans 18 residues. DNA of the CDR3: TGTGCCATTGGGAGGGGACCAACCCCAGCAGGGAGCACAGATACGCAGTATTTT. It encodes CAIGRGPTPAGSTDTQYF.

The chain combines TRBV2 with TRBJ2-2, with D hard to call. The CDR3 sequence is 13 residues long. CDR1 is SNHLY, CDR2 FYNNEI, per germline. V dropped 1 base and J dropped 6 bases, with 6 bases sitting between them. CDR3 sequence reads: CASSEVAPGELFF. CDR3 nucleotide sequence: TGTGCCAGCAGTGAAGTGGCACCCGGGGAGCTGTTTTTT. Full variable domain (remainder filled in from reference TRBV2 and TRBJ2-2): EPEVTQTPSHQVTQMGQEVILRCVPISNHLYFYWYRQILGQKVEFLVSFYNNEISEKSEIFDDQFSVERPDGSNFTLKIRSTKLEDSAMYFCASSEVAPGELFFGEGSRLTVL.

Of note for this clone: Other DNA sequences within the sample encode an identical CDR3. Here the CDR3 reads CASSLSGSYGYTF. The CDR3 nucleotides read TGTGCCAGCAGCTTATCTGGGAGCTATGGCTACACCTTC. This chain joins TRBV7-2 and TRBJ1-2; D unresolved. From germline, CDR1 is SGHTA and CDR2 FQGNSA. V dropped 2 bases and J dropped 4 bases, with 8 bases sitting between them. CDR3 length: 13 residues. The variable domain in full, with the rest retrieved from reference TRBV7-2 and TRBJ1-2, is GAGVSQSPSNKVTEKGKDVELRCDPISGHTALYWYRQSLGQGLEFLIYFQGNSAPDKSGLPSDRFSAERTGGSVSTLTIQRTQQEDSAVYLCASSLSGSYGYTFGSGTRLTVV.

Comments on this clone: One end of the junction fails to match germline, which may point to a read error. V gene TRBV27 combines with J gene TRBJ2-3, with 10 bases lining up with TRBD2. The CDR3 spans 16 residues. CDR1 MNHEY and CDR2 SMNVEV come from the germline V gene (reference sequence). CDR3 sequence (DNA): TGTGCCAGCAGTCTATCAACGAGCGGGAGGGCCTATACGCAGTATTTT. Translated: CASSLSTSGRAYTQYF.

The CDR3 protein is CASSQQQGQGAWEQYF. In DNA form, the CDR3 reads TGTGCCAGCAGCCAGCAGCAGGGGCAGGGGGCCTGGGAGCAGTACTTC. This chain connects TRBV14 to TRBJ2-7; 8 bases match TRBD1. CDR3 length equals 16 residues. The germline V gene has CDR1 SGHDN and CDR2 FVKESK. The V and J ends lost 3 bases and 7 bases, in that order; junction bases with no gene match: 14.

Written as DNA, the CDR3 is TGTGCCAGCAGCTCGCGACAGGGTGAAGCTTTCTTT. Protein sequence: CASSSRQGEAFF. The genes are TRBV7-9 and TRBJ1-1; TRBD1 agrees at 7 bases. The length of the CDR3 is 12 residues. Looked up from germline, CDR1 is SEHNR and CDR2 is FQNEAQ (reference sequence). The junction had 3 bases not matched to a gene; V was cut back by 4 bases and J by 7 bases.

The chain carries TRBV2 and TRBJ2-2, with 11 bases matching TRBD2. V was pared by 7 bases and J by 3 bases, with 4 bases of the junction left unmatched. The CDR3 consists of 15 residues. In germline, CDR1 is SNHLY, CDR2 FYNNEI. The CDR3 bases are TGTGCCAGCATTAGCGGGAGGGCAGACACCGGGGAGCTGTTTTTT. It translates to CASISGRADTGELFF.

This clone has only one observation. The genes are TRBV7-9 and TRBJ2-3; 8 nucleotides match TRBD2. CDR3 size: 16 residues. Unmatched junction bases numbered 4, after V lost 2 bases and J lost 0 bases. CDR1 is SEHNR and CDR2 is FQNEAQ in the germline V gene (reference sequence). The CDR3 protein is CASSLPTSGSTDTQYF. The CDR3 DNA reads as TGTGCCAGCAGCTTACCCACTAGCGGTAGCACAGATACGCAGTATTTT.

The chain joins TRBV4-3 to TRBJ2-7; 9 positions agree with TRBD2. After removal of 4 bases from V and 3 bases from J, the junction contained 7 bases not matched to a gene. The germline V gene has CDR1 LGHNA and CDR2 YSLEER. There are 15 residues in the CDR3. CDR3 amino acids: CASSPVVTSGYEQYF. The CDR3 region has the DNA TGCGCCAGCAGCCCGGTGGTGACTAGCGGCTACGAGCAGTACTTC.

This chain joins TRBV9 and TRBJ1-1; the D is unclear. The CDR3 spans 12 residues. Germline lookup yields CDR1 SGDLS and CDR2 YYNGEE. Trimming removed 4 bases at V and 7 bases at J, with 11 bases between. The CDR3 region has the DNA TGTGCCAGCAGCCCCCAAGGGTTTGAAGCTTTCTTT. Translated, it gives CASSPQGFEAFF.

This clone was observed a single time. The J gene is TRBJ2-7, the V gene TRBV6-6; D is undetermined. Germline V gives CDR1 MNHNY, CDR2 SVGAGI (reference sequence). With 0 bases removed from V and 5 bases from J, the gap between germline ends came to 14 bases. CDR3 length: 15 amino acids. As DNA, the CDR3 is TGTGCCAGCAGTTACTCGTCGGGTATTGTCGACGAGCAGTACTTC. This codes for CASSYSSGIVDEQYF.

The chain links TRBV7-9 to TRBJ1-6; 7 nucleotides align to TRBD1. The CDR3 contains 14 residues. Looked up from germline, CDR1 is SEHNR and CDR2 is FQNEAQ (reference sequence). Unmatched junction bases numbered 5, after V lost 5 bases and J lost 7 bases. CDR3 amino acids: CASSQTGDNSPLHF. The CDR3 DNA reads as TGTGCCAGCAGCCAAACAGGGGACAATTCACCCCTCCACTTT.

The chain has TRBV28 and TRBJ1-2; D ambiguous. V lost 4 bases and J lost 4, with 7 bases in between. The CDR3 totals 12 residues. Germline loops: CDR1 MDHEN, CDR2 SYDVKM. The CDR3 protein is CASSSTTYGYTF. The CDR3 nucleotides read TGTGCCAGCAGTTCGACAACCTATGGCTACACCTTC.

On this clone: The same CDR3 also results from other DNA sequences found in this sample. V usage is TRBV5-1 and J usage is TRBJ2-7; D may be TRBD2 (5 bases). Germline loops: CDR1 SGHRS, CDR2 YFSETQ. This CDR3 is built from 13 residues. Trimming took off 4 bases at V and 4 bases at J, with 12 bases between the two ends. Here the CDR3 DNA reads TGCGCCAGCAGCCTCCTCCGGGGATACGAGCAGTACTTC. This encodes CASSLLRGYEQYF.

A few counts support this clone. This sequence joins TRBV2 and TRBJ1-1, with TRBD1 matching 8 bases. The CDR3 extends over 13 amino acids. Germline V CDR1 and CDR2: SNHLY, FYNNEI. V dropped 7 bases and J dropped 5; count of bases not matched to a gene: 6. The CDR3 DNA is TGTGCCAGCAATATAGGACAGGGTACTGAAGCTTTCTTT. It translates to CASNIGQGTEAFF. The complete variable domain, with remaining parts taken from reference TRBV2 and TRBJ1-1, reads EPEVTQTPSHQVTQMGQEVILRCVPISNHLYFYWYRQILGQKVEFLVSFYNNEISEKSEIFDDQFSVERPDGSNFTLKIRSTKLEDSAMYFCASNIGQGTEAFFGQGTRLTVV.

The chain is built from TRBV28 and TRBJ1-1, with a tentative D call TRBD1 (6 bases). V lost 6 bases to trimming and J lost 0 bases, with 14 bases between them. The CDR3 is 15 residues long. From germline, CDR1 is MDHEN and CDR2 SYDVKM. As DNA, the CDR3 is TGTGCCAGCAGCTCCACGAGGGGGTTGAACACTGAAGCTTTCTTT. Protein: CASSSTRGLNTEAFF.

J is TRBJ2-7 and V is TRBV19; possible D gene TRBD2, 5 bases. This CDR3 contains 15 residues. Germline CDR1 is LNHDA and CDR2 is SQIVND (reference sequence). The V gene lost 6 bases and the J gene lost 0 bases, with 15 bases spanning the gap. CDR3 in amino acids: CASRKSGGPSYEQYF. For the CDR3, the DNA is TGTGCCAGTAGGAAGAGCGGAGGACCCTCCTACGAGCAGTACTTC.

The count of this clone is one. The chain couples TRBV18 to TRBJ2-1; TRBD2 agrees at 12 bases. V was clipped by 8 bases and J by 4 bases; unmatched bases: 6. Germline V gives CDR1 KGHSH, CDR2 LQKENI. CDR3 length equals 15 residues. In nucleotides, the CDR3 is TGTGCCAGCACGACTAGCGGGAGAGGGTACAATGAGCAGTTCTTC. This gives the protein CASTTSGRGYNEQFF.

V and J are TRBV19 and TRBJ2-7, with a possible D match to TRBD1 (6 bases). The CDR3 runs to 13 residues. Germline values: CDR1 LNHDA, CDR2 SQIVND (reference sequence). With 0 bases removed from V and 6 bases from J, the gap between germline ends came to 9 bases. CDR3 amino acids: CASSIERTAEQYF. The CDR3 DNA reads TGTGCCAGTAGTATAGAGCGGACAGCCGAGCAGTACTTC. Combining the CDR3 with reference TRBV19 and TRBJ2-7 gives the whole variable domain DGGITQSPKYLFRKEGQNVTLSCEQNLNHDAMYWYRQDPGQGLRLIYYSQIVNDFQKGDIAEGYSVSREKKESFPLTVTSAQKNPTAFYLCASSIERTAEQYFGPGTRLTVT.

CDR3 DNA: TGCGCCAGCAGCCAAGGGACACCGTATGGCTACACCTTC. It encodes CASSQGTPYGYTF. This chain links TRBV5-1 with TRBJ1-2; D possibly corresponds to TRBD1 (6 bases). The CDR3 runs to 13 residues. V was trimmed by 4 bases and J by 5 bases, leaving 12 bases between them. Germline CDR1 is SGHRS and CDR2 is YFSETQ.

As concerns this clone: At the DNA level, this CDR3 is encoded by other sequences in the same sample as well. The chain couples TRBV2 to TRBJ2-7, with a tentative D call TRBD2 (6 bases). Deletions cut 8 bases from V and 2 bases from J, with 16 bases between. The germline V gene has CDR1 SNHLY and CDR2 FYNNEI. The CDR3 covers 14 residues. CDR3 DNA: TGTGCCAGCTCCGGGACTGGCCGACCCTACGAGCAGTACTTC. Residues: CASSGTGRPYEQYF.

The V gene is TRBV15, the J gene TRBJ1-1, with 10 positions matching TRBD1. CDR1 is LNHNV and CDR2 is YYDKDF in the germline V gene (reference sequence). This CDR3 spans 16 amino acids. Trimming removed 2 bases from V and 3 bases from J; junction bases left unmatched: 6. CDR3 sequence: CATSRLGQGRDTEAFF. Written as DNA, the CDR3 is TGTGCCACCAGCAGATTGGGACAGGGGAGGGACACTGAAGCTTTCTTT.

The chain combines TRBV30 with TRBJ2-3, with D unclear. The CDR3 is 15 residues long. V was cut by 4 bases and J by 2 bases, with 16 bases left in between. Germline V lookup: CDR1 GTSNPN, CDR2 SVGIG (reference sequence). DNA for the CDR3: TGTGCCTGGAAACCCCGAGACCACTACACAGATACGCAGTATTTT. Amino acid sequence: CAWKPRDHYTDTQYF. Full variable domain (outside the CDR3, taken from reference TRBV30 and TRBJ2-3): SQTIHQWPATLVQPVGSPLSLECTVEGTSNPNLYWYRQAAGRGLQLLFYSVGIGQISSEVPQNLSASRPQDRQFILSSKKLLLSDSGFYLCAWKPRDHYTDTQYFGPGTRLTVL.

CDR3 DNA: TGCGCCAGCAGCTTGGGGGGCCCCTTTATGGATGGCTACACCTTC. Protein product: CASSLGGPFMDGYTF. This sequence joins TRBV5-1 and TRBJ1-2; perhaps TRBD1 as D (5 bases). V was trimmed by 0 bases and J by 6 bases, leaving 15 bases between them. Germline-derived CDR1 and CDR2 are SGHRS and YFSETQ. The CDR3 spans 15 residues.